These 24 T cell receptor beta chains came from one sample sequenced in a study of T cells in tuberculosis. Time point of the sample: new active TB diagnosis, blood taken before or within 7 days of starting treatment. Assay: immunoSEQ multiplex PCR; the TCRdb copy retains only in-frame clones and omits some. This sample has around 30,000 clones; 86% occur once, and the top ten carry more than 4%. The starting material was PBMCs, obtained at tuberculosis diagnosis. The receptor source for this set is an adult with tuberculosis.

This clone was picked up a small number of times. This chain connects TRBV7-3 to TRBJ2-3; no reliable D call. CDR3 length: 13 amino acids. Per germline, CDR1 SGHTA and CDR2 FQGTGA. The V and J ends lost 6 bases and 0 bases respectively, with 7 bases between them. CDR3 in amino acids: CASRESSTDTQYF. The CDR3 DNA reads as TGTGCCAGCAGGGAGTCTAGCACAGATACGCAGTATTTT.

This sequence joins TRBV30 and TRBJ1-4, with TRBD1 matching 9 bases. The germline V gene has CDR1 GTSNPN and CDR2 SVGIG (reference sequence). J gave up 7 bases and V 8 bases, and 5 bases lay outside the gene matches. The CDR3 runs to 12 residues. CDR3 region: CAVDRGGEKLFF. The CDR3 DNA follows: TGTGCCGTAGACAGGGGGGGTGAAAAACTGTTTTTT. The full variable domain, rest sourced from reference TRBV30 and TRBJ1-4, is SQTIHQWPATLVQPVGSPLSLECTVEGTSNPNLYWYRQAAGRGLQLLFYSVGIGQISSEVPQNLSASRPQDRQFILSSKKLLLSDSGFYLCAVDRGGEKLFFGSGTQLSVL.

J is TRBJ2-7 and V is TRBV28, with a possible D match to TRBD1 (6 bases). The germline V gene encodes CDR1 MDHEN and CDR2 SYDVKM. The CDR3 has 14 residues. V was trimmed by 2 bases and J by 2 bases, leaving 10 bases between them. The DNA of the CDR3 is TGTGCCAGCAGTTTAGTCCAGGGGCCCTACGAGCAGTACTTC. Its protein product is CASSLVQGPYEQYF. Using reference TRBV28 and TRBJ2-7 for the parts outside the CDR3, the full variable domain is DVKVTQSSRYLVKRTGEKVFLECVQDMDHENMFWYRQDPGLGLRLIYFSYDVKMKEKGDIPEGYSVSREKKERFSLILESASTNQTSMYLCASSLVQGPYEQYFGPGTRLTVT.

The rearrangement joins TRBV20-1 to TRBJ1-2; a weak D match, TRBD1 (6 bases). The CDR3 extends over 11 amino acids. V was shortened by 2 bases and J by 12 bases, with 13 bases between the two germline ends. CDR1 and CDR2 from the germline V gene are DFQATT and SNEGSKA (reference sequence). The CDR3 protein is CSARQGNSNTF. The CDR3 DNA follows: TGCAGTGCTAGACAGGGGAATAGCAACACCTTC.

The chain employs TRBV9 and TRBJ1-1; D is ambiguous. Trimming left V 0 bases short and J 1 base short, with 10 bases between. The length of the CDR3 is 15 residues. Per germline, CDR1 SGDLS and CDR2 YYNGEE. The CDR3 here is CASSVGPRENTEAFF. The CDR3 region has the DNA TGTGCCAGCAGCGTAGGTCCGCGGGAGAACACTGAAGCTTTCTTT.

V gene TRBV12-2 combines with J gene TRBJ1-5; TRBD1, as called in the table, went unchecked against the DNA. TRBV12-2 constitutes a pseudogene. CDR3 size: 16 residues. CDR3 bases: TGTGCAAGTCGCTTAGCGGGGTTAGGGGGAACTCAGCCCCAGCATTTT. This sequence encodes CASRLAGLGGTQPQHF.

This chain connects TRBV9 to TRBJ2-6; D unresolved. Deletions cut 6 bases from V and 0 bases from J, with 7 bases between. This CDR3 comprises 14 residues. CDR1 SGDLS and CDR2 YYNGEE come from the germline V gene. DNA for the CDR3: TGTGCCAGCACCCGGTCCTCTGGGGCCAACGTCCTGACTTTC. Translated, it gives CASTRSSGANVLTF.

In this sample, this clone turned up a few times. The rearrangement links TRBV7-8 to TRBJ2-3, with D possibly matching TRBD1 (6 bases). V was clipped by 5 bases and J by 1 base, with 13 bases between them. The V gene's germline CDR1 is SGHVS and CDR2 FQNEAQ. This CDR3 contains 15 residues. The CDR3 nucleotides read TGTGCCAGCAGCGCACAGGGAACGGGCACAGATACGCAGTATTTT. Translated: CASSAQGTGTDTQYF.

V gene TRBV30 combines with J gene TRBJ1-5, with D possibly matching TRBD1 (5 bases). V lost 5 bases and J 4 bases, leaving 18 bases between the germline ends. Germline CDR1 and CDR2: GTSNPN and SVGIG (reference sequence). This CDR3 spans 15 amino acids. The chain's CDR3 is CAWVPGPGGNQPQHF. The CDR3 bases are TGTGCCTGGGTGCCGGGGCCGGGGGGGAATCAGCCCCAGCATTTT. Full variable domain (remainder filled in from reference TRBV30 and TRBJ1-5): SQTIHQWPATLVQPVGSPLSLECTVEGTSNPNLYWYRQAAGRGLQLLFYSVGIGQISSEVPQNLSASRPQDRQFILSSKKLLLSDSGFYLCAWVPGPGGNQPQHFGDGTRLSIL.

This clone is a singleton in its sample. The chain joins TRBV11-3 to TRBJ1-2; 8 nucleotides agree with TRBD1. Germline CDR1 SGHNT, CDR2 YENEEA. The V gene end was trimmed by 5 bases and the J gene end by 1 base; junction bases not matched to a gene: 3. CDR3 size: 14 residues. The CDR3 sequence is CASSPGQGNYGYTF. CDR3 coding DNA: TGTGCCAGCAGCCCCGGACAGGGTAACTATGGCTACACCTTC.

This chain links TRBV5-1 with TRBJ2-7, with 8 bases matching TRBD2. The CDR3 loop spans 14 amino acids. The ends lost 4 bases at V and 0 bases at J; junction bases unmatched: 3. Germline-derived CDR1 and CDR2 are SGHRS and YFSETQ. CDR3 coding DNA: TGCGCCAGCAGCACTAGCGGCCTCTCCTACGAGCAGTACTTC. It codes for CASSTSGLSYEQYF.

The chain has TRBV9 and TRBJ2-2, with D unresolved. CDR3 size: 13 residues. CDR1 is SGDLS, CDR2 YYNGEE, per germline. The V and J ends lost 5 bases and 6 bases respectively, with 11 bases between them. CDR3 DNA sequence: TGTGCCAGCAGGGAGAACGAGGCCGGGGAGCTGTTTTTT. Its protein is CASRENEAGELFF.

V is TRBV5-1 and J is TRBJ1-4; D remains unclear. V lost 3 bases to trimming and J lost 6 bases, with 6 bases between them. The CDR3 contains 12 residues. The V gene's germline CDR1 is SGHRS and CDR2 YFSETQ. CDR3 in amino acids: CASSSSDEKLFF. The CDR3 DNA reads as TGCGCCAGCAGCTCCTCTGATGAAAAACTGTTTTTT.

J is TRBJ2-3 and V is TRBV9, with D unclear. Germline CDR1 SGDLS, CDR2 YYNGEE. V was clipped by 0 bases and J by 0 bases, with 11 bases between them. The CDR3 contains 16 residues. This chain's CDR3 is CASSVGYSRSTDTQYF. The CDR3 coding sequence is TGTGCCAGCAGCGTAGGGTACAGCCGGAGCACAGATACGCAGTATTTT.

The chain carries TRBV2 and TRBJ1-5; 10 nucleotides agree with TRBD1. Germline V gives CDR1 SNHLY, CDR2 FYNNEI. Germline trimming cut 6 bases from V and 0 bases from J; bases unmatched to any gene: 5. This CDR3 comprises 16 residues. CDR3 protein: CASRGRDRGSNQPQHF. The CDR3 region has the DNA TGTGCCAGCAGAGGCCGGGACAGGGGTAGCAATCAGCCCCAGCATTTT.

The chain recombines TRBV10-3 with TRBJ2-1; D is perhaps TRBD1 (8 bases). Trimming took off 6 bases at V and 7 bases at J, with 19 bases between the two ends. Germline lookup yields CDR1 ENHRY and CDR2 SYGVKD. The CDR3 runs 15 residues. The CDR3: CAISQGAGASNEQFF. The CDR3, as DNA: TGTGCCATCAGCCAGGGGGCGGGAGCCAGTAATGAGCAGTTCTTC.

This clone has just one count. The chain joins TRBV2 to TRBJ1-1; tentatively, D is TRBD1 (6 bases). Germline V gene lookup returns CDR1 SNHLY and CDR2 FYNNEI. The CDR3 covers 16 residues. The V end was cut by 4 bases, the J end by 0 bases, with 15 bases between. CDR3 in DNA: TGTGCCAGCAGTGGGACAGAGAACAAAATGAACACTGAAGCTTTCTTT. Translated: CASSGTENKMNTEAFF.

V and J are TRBV27 and TRBJ2-1; 10 bases are a match to TRBD1. Germline-derived CDR1 and CDR2 are MNHEY and SMNVEV (reference sequence). Trimming removed 5 bases from V and 9 bases from J; junction bases left unmatched: 10. The CDR3 is 15 residues long. CDR3 loop: CASSPQTGGISEQFF. CDR3 in DNA: TGTGCCAGCAGTCCCCAGACAGGGGGCATATCTGAGCAGTTCTTC.

CDR3 protein: CASTGLAGGPETQYF. The CDR3 DNA reads as TGTGCCAGCACCGGACTAGCGGGAGGCCCAGAGACCCAGTACTTC. The chain couples TRBV6-1 to TRBJ2-5, with TRBD2 matching over 14 bases. J lost 4 bases, V lost 7 bases, and 5 bases had no gene match. The CDR3 is 15 amino acids. Germline loops: CDR1 MNHNS, CDR2 SASEGT.

The chain employs TRBV7-3 and TRBJ2-1; 8 bases fit TRBD1. V shed 4 bases, J shed 7 bases, and the junction held 9 bases outside the gene matches. The CDR3 spans 15 residues. Germline V gene lookup returns CDR1 SGHTA and CDR2 FQGTGA. DNA for the CDR3: TGTGCCAGCAGCTCTACTTTGACAGGGGTTAATGAGCAGTTCTTC. This translates into CASSSTLTGVNEQFF.

Only one count was recorded for this clone. The genes are TRBV5-1 and TRBJ2-7; no clear D gene. The CDR3 extends over 15 amino acids. V shed 4 bases and J shed 4 bases, with 18 bases lying between them. CDR1 SGHRS and CDR2 YFSETQ come from the germline V gene. Written as DNA, the CDR3 is TGCGCCAGCAGCCTTCACGACATTACAGCATACGAGCAGTACTTC. Residues: CASSLHDITAYEQYF.

This clone was seen a handful of times. J is TRBJ2-7 and V is TRBV5-1, with TRBD1 as a possible D gene (6 bases). This CDR3 contains 14 residues. V lost 4 bases and J lost 5, with 16 bases in between. Germline lookup yields CDR1 SGHRS and CDR2 YFSETQ. The DNA of the CDR3 is TGCGCCAGCAGCGGCAGGCAGGGGTTTGACGAGCAGTACTTC. Translated, it gives CASSGRQGFDEQYF. The entire variable domain, with the rest obtained from reference TRBV5-1 and TRBJ2-7, is as follows: KAGVTQTPRYLIKTRGQQVTLSCSPISGHRSVSWYQQTPGQGLQFLFEYFSETQRNKGNFPGRFSGRQFSNSRSEMNVSTLELGDSALYLCASSGRQGFDEQYFGPGTRLTVT.

The J gene is TRBJ1-2, the V gene TRBV5-4; 8 nucleotides align to TRBD1. CDR1 is SGHNT and CDR2 is YYREEE in the germline V gene (reference sequence). The CDR3 covers 15 residues. V was pared by 0 bases and J by 5 bases, with 6 bases of the junction left unmatched. The CDR3 loop reads CASSLGPGQEYGYTF. The CDR3 region has the DNA TGTGCCAGCAGCTTGGGTCCGGGACAGGAATATGGCTACACCTTC. The full variable domain, its missing parts supplied by reference TRBV5-4 and TRBJ1-2, is ETGVTQSPTHLIKTRGQQVTLRCSSQSGHNTVSWYQQALGQGPQFIFQYYREEENGRGNFPPRFSGLQFPNYSSELNVNALELDDSALYLCASSLGPGQEYGYTFGSGTRLTVV.

The chain uses TRBV5-1 and TRBJ1-1; 8 bases are a match to TRBD1. V trimming: 0 bases; J trimming: 1 base; junction bases outside the gene matches: 5. Germline V gene lookup returns CDR1 SGHRS and CDR2 YFSETQ. The CDR3 spans 16 residues. The CDR3 loop reads CASSLGTGTGNTEAFF. For the CDR3, the DNA is TGCGCCAGCAGCTTGGGGACCGGGACAGGGAACACTGAAGCTTTCTTT.